Listed below are T cell receptor beta chains from one sample, sequenced in a study of identical twins. TCRdb fed the 5' RACE reads into MiXCR, producing one record per CDR3 protein. This table holds nearly 650,000 distinct CDR3 sequences, roughly 7.1% found once. These records were also assigned to another study, of yellow fever vaccine responses in identical twins.

The sequenced sample was PBMCs. These receptors came from a woman in her late teens or twenties in good health. The CDR3 runs from the conserved cysteine through the conserved F or W. Fields, in order: clone size, J gene, D gene, V gene, CDR3 DNA, CDR3 protein. D genes are given only for firm matches. The size field is filled for only some rows; it gives once, few, many or a size class.

few | TRBJ2-3 | TRBD2 | TRBV5-4 | TGTGCCAGCAGCTTCGCTGGGAGGGCCGGGACAGATACGCAGTATTTT | CASSFAGRAGTDTQYF
- | TRBJ1-5 | - | TRBV7-8 | TGTGCCAGCAGCTTATACTGGACAGACAATCAGCCCCAGCATTTT | CASSLYWTDNQPQHF
many | TRBJ1-1 | - | TRBV27 | TGTGCCAGCAGTTTGGCAGTGGGCACTGAAGCTTTCTTT | CASSLAVGTEAFF
- | TRBJ1-5 | - | TRBV20-1 | TGCAGTGCTAGTTTGTCCTGGGCAGGGGAAGCGAGCAATCAGCCCCAGCATTTT | CSASLSWAGEASNQPQHF
- | TRBJ2-5 | - | TRBV25-1 | TGTGCCAGCAGTGAACCGGGGCCCCAAGAGACCCAGTACTTC | CASSEPGPQETQYF
few | TRBJ2-3 | TRBD2 | TRBV7-8 | TGTGCCAGCACCTATAGCGGGGGGGCCTTAGATACGCAGTATTTT | CASTYSGGALDTQYF
- | TRBJ2-1 | - | TRBV6-5 | TGTGCCAGCAGTTACTCAATGGGGTCCGTTGGCTCCTACAATGAGCAGTTCTTC | CASSYSMGSVGSYNEQFF
- | TRBJ2-1 | - | TRBV10-3 | TGTGCCAGTAGACAGGCCACCTACAATGAGCAGTTCTTC | CASRQATYNEQFF
- | TRBJ2-1 | - | TRBV18 | TGTGCCAGCTCACCGGTGGTGGCCACCTACAATGAGCAGTTCTTC | CASSPVVATYNEQFF
few | TRBJ2-7 | TRBD2 | TRBV24-1 | TGTGCCACCAGTGCCGCTAGCGGGGCTCCCTACGAGCAGTACTTC | CATSAASGAPYEQYF
many | TRBJ1-6 | TRBD1 | TRBV28 | TGTGCCAGCAGTTTACACAGGGGACGGGATTCACCCCTCCACTTT | CASSLHRGRDSPLHF
few | TRBJ2-5 | TRBD1 | TRBV6-5 | TGTGCCAGCAGTTTCCGGGACAGCGAAGAGACCCAGTACTTC | CASSFRDSEETQYF
few | TRBJ2-7 | - | TRBV6-2/TRBV6-3 | TGTGCCAGCAAAGCTTGGGGCCGGAGCTCCTACGAGCAGTACTTC | CASKAWGRSSYEQYF
many | TRBJ2-5 | - | TRBV10-3 | TGTGCCATCAGACCGGGACAACAAGAGACCCAGTACTTC | CAIRPGQQETQYF
many | TRBJ2-1 | TRBD2 | TRBV11-2 | TGTGCCAGCAGCCCGCAGGGACTAGCGGGGGGCAATGAGCAGTTCTTC | CASSPQGLAGGNEQFF